A selection of T cell receptor beta chains follows, all from one sample in a study of tumor-infiltrating T cells and Merkel cell polyomavirus. The data were produced by immunoSEQ multiplex PCR, yet TCRdb's version contains in-frame clones alone and is incomplete. This table has over 20,000 clones, roughly nine tenths appearing once. Source material: lymph node tissue. These receptor sequences come from a man aged 50 or older with Merkel cell carcinoma. CDR3s include the opening cysteine and the closing phenylalanine or tryptophan. The order of the fields is V gene, D gene, J gene, clone size, CDR3 DNA, CDR3 protein. D genes are given only for firm matches. Only some rows state a clone size, as once, few, many or a class for expanded clones.

v_gene: TRBV5-1
d_gene: TRBD2
j_gene: TRBJ2-3
abundance: -
CDR3nt: TGCGCCAGCAGCCTGTCGGGGGGTCCGGGAGATACGCAGTATTTT
CDR3aa: CASSLSGGPGDTQYF

v_gene: TRBV6-6
d_gene: -
j_gene: TRBJ2-7
abundance: -
CDR3nt: TGTGCCAGCACCCCCATAGGGGGGGACTCCTACGAGCAGTACTTC
CDR3aa: CASTPIGGDSYEQYF

v_gene: TRBV10-3
d_gene: -
j_gene: TRBJ1-5
abundance: -
CDR3nt: TGTGCCATCAGTGATGGGGGGTACAATCAGCCCCAGCATTTT
CDR3aa: CAISDGGYNQPQHF

v_gene: TRBV28
d_gene: -
j_gene: TRBJ2-5
abundance: -
CDR3nt: TGTGCCAGCAGCCTTACCGCTAGAAGAGAGACCCAGTACTTC
CDR3aa: CASSLTARRETQYF

v_gene: TRBV30
d_gene: -
j_gene: TRBJ2-3
abundance: few
CDR3nt: TGTGCCTGGAGAACTCCACAGTTCACAGATACGCAGTATTTT
CDR3aa: CAWRTPQFTDTQYF

v_gene: TRBV19
d_gene: TRBD1
j_gene: TRBJ1-1
abundance: -
CDR3nt: TGTGCCAGTAGTGGGGACAGATGGAACACTGAAGCTTTCTTT
CDR3aa: CASSGDRWNTEAFF

v_gene: TRBV6-5
d_gene: -
j_gene: TRBJ2-1
abundance: -
CDR3nt: TGTGCCAGCAGTTACTCGGGAGGGGGCTACAATGAGCAGTTCTTC
CDR3aa: CASSYSGGGYNEQFF

v_gene: TRBV12-5
d_gene: -
j_gene: TRBJ1-1
abundance: -
CDR3nt: TGTGCTAGTGGTGTAGACGGGGGGAGTGAAGCTTTCTTT
CDR3aa: CASGVDGGSEAFF

v_gene: TRBV7-9
d_gene: -
j_gene: TRBJ1-3
abundance: -
CDR3nt: TGTGCCAGCAGGACGGACAGTCTCTCTGGAAACACCATATATTTT
CDR3aa: CASRTDSLSGNTIYF

v_gene: TRBV19
d_gene: TRBD2
j_gene: TRBJ2-2
abundance: -
CDR3nt: TGTGCCAGTAGTAGTCTAGCGGGGAACACCGGGGAGCTGTTTTTT
CDR3aa: CASSSLAGNTGELFF

v_gene: TRBV5-8
d_gene: TRBD1
j_gene: TRBJ1-2
abundance: -
CDR3nt: TGTGCCAGCAGCTTGGATGGGGACAGGCTTAACGACTATGGCTACACCTTC
CDR3aa: CASSLDGDRLNDYGYTF

v_gene: TRBV6-6
d_gene: TRBD1
j_gene: TRBJ2-7
abundance: -
CDR3nt: TGTGCCAGCACCAGGGACAGCAAAACCTACGAGCAGTACTTC
CDR3aa: CASTRDSKTYEQYF

v_gene: TRBV6-1
d_gene: -
j_gene: TRBJ1-2
abundance: once
CDR3nt: TGTGCCAGCAGTGAAGAGGTAGCGTTAAACTATGGCTACACCTTC
CDR3aa: CASSEEVALNYGYTF

v_gene: TRBV28
d_gene: TRBD2
j_gene: TRBJ2-2
abundance: -
CDR3nt: TGTGCCAGCAGTCTCTTAGCGGGGGCTAACACCGGGGAGCTGTTTTTT
CDR3aa: CASSLLAGANTGELFF

v_gene: TRBV7-8
d_gene: -
j_gene: TRBJ2-5
abundance: once
CDR3nt: TGTGCCAGCAGCATACCTTTGGCGGGTGGGGAGACCCAGTACTTC
CDR3aa: CASSIPLAGGETQYF

v_gene: TRBV28
d_gene: TRBD2
j_gene: TRBJ2-1
abundance: -
CDR3nt: TGTGCCAGCAGTCGCCCCGGGACTAGCGGTAATAATGAGCAGTTCTTC
CDR3aa: CASSRPGTSGNNEQFF

v_gene: TRBV10-2
d_gene: TRBD2
j_gene: TRBJ2-1
abundance: -
CDR3nt: TGCGCCAGCAGTCTAGCGGGGGGAATGTATGAGCAGTTCTTC
CDR3aa: CASSLAGGMYEQFF

v_gene: TRBV2
d_gene: -
j_gene: TRBJ2-1
abundance: -
CDR3nt: TGTGCCAGCATGCCGGGTATCAATGAGCAGTTCTTC
CDR3aa: CASMPGINEQFF

v_gene: TRBV10-3
d_gene: -
j_gene: TRBJ2-5
abundance: -
CDR3nt: TGTGCCATCAGGCCGGGAGTCCAAGAGACCCAGTACTTC
CDR3aa: CAIRPGVQETQYF

v_gene: TRBV29-1
d_gene: TRBD2
j_gene: TRBJ2-7
abundance: few
CDR3nt: TGCAGCGTTTACGCGGGAGGTAGCTCCTACGAGCAGTACTTC
CDR3aa: CSVYAGGSSYEQYF

v_gene: TRBV5-5
d_gene: -
j_gene: TRBJ1-6
abundance: -
CDR3nt: TGTGCCAGCAGCTTGGGAACTGGTAGTAATTCACCCCTCCACTTT
CDR3aa: CASSLGTGSNSPLHF

v_gene: TRBV2
d_gene: TRBD2
j_gene: TRBJ2-1
abundance: -
CDR3nt: TGTGCCAGCAGAGCCGGGACTAGCGGGTCCGATGAGCAGTTCTTC
CDR3aa: CASRAGTSGSDEQFF

v_gene: TRBV2
d_gene: -
j_gene: TRBJ1-4
abundance: -
CDR3nt: TGTGCCAGCAGTGAGTCGGGACTAATGAATGAAAAACTGTTTTTT
CDR3aa: CASSESGLMNEKLFF

v_gene: TRBV9
d_gene: TRBD2
j_gene: TRBJ2-1
abundance: -
CDR3nt: TGTGCCAGCAGCCCCACTCCTAGCGGTTACAATGAGCAGTTCTTC
CDR3aa: CASSPTPSGYNEQFF

v_gene: TRBV10-3
d_gene: -
j_gene: TRBJ1-4
abundance: -
CDR3nt: TGTGCCATCGGGAGGGGGGACGGTGAAAAACTGTTTTTT
CDR3aa: CAIGRGDGEKLFF

v_gene: TRBV6-6
d_gene: TRBD1
j_gene: TRBJ1-1
abundance: once
CDR3nt: TGTGCCAGCAGTTCTCGGGTGGGACAGACGAACACTGAAGCTTTCTTT
CDR3aa: CASSSRVGQTNTEAFF

v_gene: TRBV7-3
d_gene: TRBD2
j_gene: TRBJ2-3
abundance: -
CDR3nt: TGTGCCAGCAGCTTAAGCGGGGGGGCGACAGATACGCAGTATTTT
CDR3aa: CASSLSGGATDTQYF

v_gene: TRBV19
d_gene: -
j_gene: TRBJ1-6
abundance: -
CDR3nt: TGTGCCAGTACCCGCGAGGGCTATAATTCACCCCTCCACTTT
CDR3aa: CASTREGYNSPLHF

v_gene: TRBV18
d_gene: -
j_gene: TRBJ1-2
abundance: -
CDR3nt: TGTGCCAGCTCACCAGCTTCGGAGGGAGGCTACACCTTC
CDR3aa: CASSPASEGGYTF

v_gene: TRBV6-1
d_gene: TRBD1
j_gene: TRBJ1-1
abundance: -
CDR3nt: TGTGCCAGCACCGCAGGGGGTGCCACTGAAGCTTTCTTT
CDR3aa: CASTAGGATEAFF

v_gene: TRBV5-5
d_gene: -
j_gene: TRBJ1-5
abundance: -
CDR3nt: TGTGCCAGCAGCCTTAGTGGTGGTACGGTCTATCAGCCCCAGCATTTT
CDR3aa: CASSLSGGTVYQPQHF

v_gene: TRBV10-3
d_gene: -
j_gene: TRBJ1-3
abundance: once
CDR3nt: TGTGCCATCAGTGAGTCGATAGACACCATATATTTT
CDR3aa: CAISESIDTIYF

v_gene: TRBV15
d_gene: -
j_gene: TRBJ1-5
abundance: -
CDR3nt: TGTGCCACCAGCCCACCCCATCCAGGGAACGGGAGGAGCAATCAGCCCCAGCATTTT
CDR3aa: CATSPPHPGNGRSNQPQHF

v_gene: TRBV7-2
d_gene: -
j_gene: TRBJ2-4
abundance: few
CDR3nt: TGTGCCAGCAGCTTAGTAGGGGGTGGGGGCATTCAGTACTTC
CDR3aa: CASSLVGGGGIQYF

v_gene: TRBV5-4
d_gene: TRBD2
j_gene: TRBJ2-5
abundance: few
CDR3nt: TGTGCCAGCAGCTTGGCCGCGGTAGCGGGAGTGGAGACCCAGTACTTC
CDR3aa: CASSLAAVAGVETQYF

v_gene: TRBV28
d_gene: -
j_gene: TRBJ2-3
abundance: -
CDR3nt: TGTGCCAGCAGTTCTAATTGGGAGACGCAGTATTTT
CDR3aa: CASSSNWETQYF

v_gene: TRBV15
d_gene: -
j_gene: TRBJ2-5
abundance: -
CDR3nt: TGTGCCACCACAAAGAGACACGAGGAGACCCAGTACTTC
CDR3aa: CATTKRHEETQYF